The clone carrying this TCR beta chain was observed once. The data derive from a study of blood T cell repertoires in COVID-19. Background on the study: Acute and convalescent COVID-19 specimens originated in the United States, Italy and Spain. The cDNA or gDNA used as material had been derived from T cells, B-cell-depleted T cells, or PBMCs.

Per the study methods: Scientists estimated how many nucleated cells there were by amplifying reference gene primers. Assay used: immunoSEQ multiplex PCR; TCRdb lists only in-frame clones, some missing. V and J calls plus clone size are reproduced from that table; the DNA served to infer D and trimming. Here the sample spans 200,000 to 300,000 clones, 84% being singletons. Per germline, CDR1 LGHDT and CDR2 YNNKEL (reference sequence). The ends lost 1 base at V and 4 bases at J; junction bases unmatched: 6. The CDR3 is 15 residues long. J is TRBJ1-2 and V is TRBV3-1 (or the pseudogene TRBV3-2), with TRBD1 matching over 7 bases. The sample consisted of peripheral blood. This sequence originates from a man in his forties who had recovered from COVID-19. As DNA, the CDR3 is TGTGCCAGCAGCCAAGCGGCAGGGGGAGGCTATGGCTACACCTTC. Protein sequence: CASSQAAGGGYGYTF.